Following are 24 T cell receptor beta chains from one sample sequenced in a study of shared clonotypes between healthy human individuals. Profiled with immunoSEQ multiplex PCR; TCRdb holds only in-frame clones, not every one. Of about a million clones listed, around 77% are singletons. The source material was memory CD4+ T cells from PBMCs. Subset indicated: CD45RA-negative fraction. The source is a man aged 18 to 29 in good health. Some clones in this sample may be carry-over from other donors' samples.

Here the CDR3 DNA reads TGTGCCAGCAGTGGACAGGGGGCGAAGAGTGGCTACACCTTC. Protein: CASSGQGAKSGYTF. The chain recombines TRBV2 with TRBJ1-2; 10 nucleotides align to TRBD1. The V gene's germline CDR1 is SNHLY and CDR2 FYNNEI. The trim removed 4 bases at V and 7 bases at J, leaving 6 bases unmatched. CDR3 length: 14 residues.

The V call is TRBV4-2, the J call TRBJ1-2, with a tentative D call TRBD1 (5 bases). Trimming removed 1 base at V and 6 bases at J, with 15 bases between. The CDR3 consists of 15 residues. Germline loops: CDR1 LGHNA, CDR2 YNFKEQ. The CDR3 region is CASSQGFDSLHGYTF. The CDR3 DNA reads as TGTGCCAGCAGCCAAGGATTCGACAGCCTCCATGGCTACACCTTC.

The V call is TRBV11-3, the J call TRBJ1-4; 10 bases map to TRBD1. Trimming took 7 bases from V and 12 from J; bases not matched to a gene: 8. From germline, CDR1 is SGHNT and CDR2 YENEEA. The CDR3 consists of 13 residues. The CDR3 sequence is CASTTGGKVELFF. CDR3 DNA sequence: TGTGCCAGCACGACAGGGGGCAAGGTAGAACTGTTTTTT.

This chain links TRBV2 with TRBJ1-1, with 9 bases aligning to TRBD1. J lost 1 base, V lost 4 bases, and 4 bases had no gene match. This CDR3 region has 15 residues. Germline V gives CDR1 SNHLY, CDR2 FYNNEI. The CDR3 DNA reads as TGTGCCAGCAGTGGAAACAGGGGGCCGAACACTGAAGCTTTCTTT. It yields the protein CASSGNRGPNTEAFF.

V is TRBV5-5 and J is TRBJ1-5, with 10 bases matching TRBD1. Per the germline V gene, CDR1 is SGHKS and CDR2 is YYEKEE (reference sequence). The CDR3 covers 15 residues. Germline trimming cut 4 bases from V and 6 bases from J; bases unmatched to any gene: 7. The CDR3 here is CASSLTGGAGQPQHF. CDR3 sequence (DNA): TGTGCCAGCAGCCTGACAGGGGGCGCGGGTCAGCCCCAGCATTTT.

The chain is built from TRBV11-3 and TRBJ2-3; 7 bases fit TRBD2. The V gene end was trimmed by 4 bases and the J gene end by 5 bases; junction bases not matched to a gene: 0. Germline V gene lookup returns CDR1 SGHNT and CDR2 YENEEA. The CDR3 is made up of 12 amino acids. This CDR3 reads CASSSGGDTQYF. The CDR3 bases are TGTGCCAGCAGCTCGGGGGGAGATACGCAGTATTTT.

This chain uses TRBV19 with TRBJ1-2; 9 positions match TRBD1. This CDR3 contains 17 residues. Looked up from germline, CDR1 is LNHDA and CDR2 is SQIVND (reference sequence). Trimming took 3 bases from V and 2 from J; bases not matched to a gene: 10. CDR3 sequence reads: CASSIDRGYTTNYGYTF. CDR3 nucleotide sequence: TGTGCCAGTAGTATTGACAGGGGGTATACCACCAACTATGGCTACACCTTC.

V and J are TRBV11-2 and TRBJ2-3; no firm D call. The CDR3 covers 16 residues. Per the germline V gene, CDR1 is SGHAT and CDR2 is FQNNGV. With 2 bases removed from V and 2 bases from J, the gap between germline ends came to 14 bases. CDR3 coding DNA: TGTGCCAGCAGCTTACGGTCGGTAGCCTCCACAGATACGCAGTATTTT. Translating it yields CASSLRSVASTDTQYF.

The chain uses TRBV19 and TRBJ1-4; D is unresolved. Trimming removed 2 bases from V and 3 bases from J, with 4 bases in between. The germline CDR1 and CDR2 sequences are LNHDA and SQIVND (reference sequence). The CDR3 consists of 13 residues. The CDR3 reads CASSIYANEKLFF. The CDR3 coding sequence is TGTGCCAGTAGTATATACGCTAATGAAAAACTGTTTTTT.

The V gene is TRBV18, the J gene TRBJ1-1, with D tentatively TRBD1 (5 bases). V lost 3 bases and J lost 0, with 8 bases in between. CDR1 is KGHSH and CDR2 is LQKENI in the germline V gene. The CDR3 runs to 14 residues. For the CDR3, the DNA is TGTGCCAGCTCACCCAGGGCAATGAACACTGAAGCTTTCTTT. Translation: CASSPRAMNTEAFF.

The chain uses TRBV18 and TRBJ1-5; tentatively, D is TRBD1 (5 bases). Trimming stripped 3 bases from V and 9 bases from J, with 15 bases between. The CDR3 is 14 amino acids. Germline lookup yields CDR1 KGHSH and CDR2 LQKENI. As DNA, the CDR3 is TGTGCCAGCTCACCCGGGGCGCGGGGGGGGCCCCAGCATTTT. Translated, it gives CASSPGARGGPQHF.

J is TRBJ2-1 and V is TRBV4-1; a possible D gene is TRBD1 (6 bases). This CDR3 is built from 17 residues. The V end was cut by 0 bases, the J end by 0 bases, with 12 bases between. Germline-derived CDR1 and CDR2 are MGHRA and YSYEKL. The CDR3 is CASSQEAGQSSYNEQFF. CDR3 nucleotide sequence: TGCGCCAGCAGCCAAGAGGCCGGACAGAGCTCCTACAATGAGCAGTTCTTC.

The gene calls are TRBV7-9 and TRBJ2-5; D may be TRBD1 (6 bases). CDR1 and CDR2 (germline): SEHNR, FQNEAQ (reference sequence). The CDR3 runs 16 residues. Trimming stripped 5 bases from V and 1 base from J, with 17 bases between. Written as DNA, the CDR3 is TGTGCCAGCAGCCCCCAGGGCGGACAGATCCAAGAGACCCAGTACTTC. Translation gives CASSPQGGQIQETQYF.

The chain combines TRBV20-1 with TRBJ2-1; the D is unclear. The CDR3 extends over 10 amino acids. V shed 5 bases and J shed 3 bases, with 2 bases lying between them. Germline CDR1 and CDR2: DFQATT and SNEGSKA (reference sequence). The CDR3 is CSAFYNEQFF. In nucleotides, the CDR3 is TGCAGTGCTTTCTACAATGAGCAGTTCTTC.

This chain links TRBV28 with TRBJ1-1; D is unclear. The CDR3 is 12 residues long. With 8 bases removed from V and 3 bases from J, the gap between germline ends came to 10 bases. Germline V CDR1 and CDR2: MDHEN, SYDVKM. CDR3 bases: TGTGCCAGCTGGACGAGGGACACTGAAGCTTTCTTT. Its translation: CASWTRDTEAFF.

On this clone: The sample holds other DNA sequences that translate to the same CDR3. V usage is TRBV5-6 and J usage is TRBJ2-1; 7 bases are a match to TRBD2. The V and J ends lost 7 bases and 0 bases, in that order; junction bases with no gene match: 7. CDR3 length equals 15 residues. The germline gives CDR1 SGHDT, CDR2 YYEEEE. The CDR3, as DNA: TGTGCCAGCTCTGGGAGGGGTGGCTCCTACAATGAGCAGTTCTTC. This translates into CASSGRGGSYNEQFF.

V usage is TRBV18 and J usage is TRBJ2-5; D ambiguous. This CDR3 spans 14 amino acids. Trimming pared 2 bases from V and 2 bases from J, leaving 9 bases between. CDR1 KGHSH and CDR2 LQKENI come from the germline V gene. The CDR3 DNA is TGTGCCAGCTCACCAATGCCGGATCAAGAGACCCAGTACTTC. Amino acid sequence: CASSPMPDQETQYF.

The chain uses TRBV7-2 and TRBJ2-1; unclear D gene. The V end lost 0 bases, the J end lost 6 bases, and 18 bases lay between the germline ends. The CDR3 sequence is 17 residues long. The V gene's germline CDR1 is SGHTA and CDR2 FQGNSA. The CDR3 nucleotides read TGTGCCAGCAGCTTAGCGCAAGCCCCGAACTACCCCAATGAGCAGTTCTTC. Translation gives CASSLAQAPNYPNEQFF.

V and J are TRBV6-1 and TRBJ1-1; D unclear. CDR1 is MNHNS, CDR2 SASEGT, per germline. The CDR3 length is 14 residues. V was cut by 8 bases and J by 5 bases, with 18 bases left in between. Here the CDR3 reads CASGRVLLGTEAFF. Written as DNA, the CDR3 is TGTGCCAGCGGGCGGGTTCTCTTGGGTACTGAAGCTTTCTTT.

A note on this clone: The sample carries other DNA sequences with the same CDR3. This chain uses TRBV4-1 with TRBJ2-1; no firm D call. The germline CDR1 and CDR2 sequences are MGHRA and YSYEKL. Trimming stripped 1 base from V and 9 bases from J, with 4 bases between. The CDR3 covers 11 residues. CDR3 coding DNA: TGCGCCAGCAGCCAAGGCGGTGAGCAGTTCTTC. Amino acid sequence: CASSQGGEQFF.

The V gene is TRBV6-1, the J gene TRBJ1-1; D might be TRBD1 (5 bases). In germline, CDR1 is MNHNS, CDR2 SASEGT. V gave up 8 bases and J gave up 5 bases, with 15 bases separating them. The CDR3 consists of 13 residues. The CDR3 nucleotides are TGTGCCAGCTTAAGCGGACAAAATACTGAAGCTTTCTTT. It encodes CASLSGQNTEAFF.

The chain combines TRBV30 with TRBJ1-5, with 8 positions matching TRBD1. Trimming cost V 4 bases and J 6 bases; bases outside gene matches: 5. This CDR3 has 13 residues. Per germline, CDR1 GTSNPN and CDR2 SVGIG (reference sequence). CDR3 nucleotides: TGTGCCTGGATCGGCAGGGGGCGTCAGCCCCAGCATTTT. It translates to CAWIGRGRQPQHF.

The rearrangement uses TRBV18 and TRBJ2-7; TRBD1 is a possible D gene (6 bases). The V and J ends lost 6 bases and 0 bases respectively, with 12 bases between them. The CDR3 loop spans 14 amino acids. Looked up from germline, CDR1 is KGHSH and CDR2 is LQKENI. CDR3 DNA: TGTGCCAGCTCGGCAGGGGCTTTCTCCTACGAGCAGTACTTC. Its protein product is CASSAGAFSYEQYF.

The genes are TRBV5-1 and TRBJ1-6; D is perhaps TRBD1 (5 bases). The germline V gene has CDR1 SGHRS and CDR2 YFSETQ. V lost 1 base and J 6 bases, leaving 8 bases between the germline ends. The CDR3 is 14 residues long. The DNA for the CDR3 is TGCGCCAGCAGCTTGTGGCAGGGTAATTCACCCCTCCACTTT. This encodes CASSLWQGNSPLHF.